The 25 T cell receptor beta chains in this list originate from one sample, sequenced in a study of blood T cell repertoires in COVID-19 (dated by TCRdb to between 2020 and 2021). Libraries were constructed by the immunoSEQ multiplex PCR assay. The table comes from immuneACCESS by way of TCRdb, which keeps in-frame sequences with V and J called. Part of the clones is missing from these tables; in studies checked, under half for an unresolved V gene and the rest for unknown reasons. This sample lists 68,000 or so clones; roughly 80% were detected once. 23% of the sample is in the top ten clones. Sequencing input: peripheral blood. All receptors come from a human donor in a cohort sampled during active COVID-19.

This clone appeared a few times. Other nucleotide sequences in the sample specify the same CDR3. The V and J genes are TRBV18 and TRBJ1-1, with 7 bases identical to TRBD1. The CDR3 has 13 residues. CDR1 is KGHSH, CDR2 LQKENI, per germline. The V segment lost 0 bases and the J segment 7 bases; nucleotides outside the gene matches: 2. The CDR3 region is CASSPPGQYEAFF. DNA of the CDR3: TGTGCCAGCTCACCACCGGGACAGTATGAAGCTTTCTTT.

V gene TRBV5-1 combines with J gene TRBJ2-1; D perhaps matches TRBD1 (6 bases). This CDR3 has 16 amino acids. Trimming took off 4 bases at V and 0 bases at J, with 14 bases between the two ends. Germline CDR1 SGHRS, CDR2 YFSETQ. The CDR3: CASSRDRQSSYNEQFF. CDR3 nucleotide sequence: TGCGCCAGCAGCCGCGACAGGCAAAGCTCCTACAATGAGCAGTTCTTC.

The V and J genes are TRBV7-9 and TRBJ1-3, with D hard to call. Germline CDR1 is SEHNR and CDR2 is FQNEAQ (reference sequence). The CDR3 is made up of 14 amino acids. V dropped 5 bases and J dropped 4 bases, with 12 bases sitting between them. CDR3 sequence: CASSPDAAGNTIYF. CDR3 bases: TGTGCCAGCAGCCCCGACGCAGCGGGAAACACCATATATTTT.

CDR3 residues: CASSSNRGTSPLHF. The CDR3 region has the DNA TGTGCCAGCAGCTCAAACAGGGGGACTTCACCCCTCCACTTT. This sequence joins TRBV7-9 and TRBJ1-6; 8 bases fit TRBD1. The CDR3 is 14 residues long. In germline, CDR1 is SEHNR, CDR2 FQNEAQ (reference sequence). Germline trimming cut 4 bases from V and 9 bases from J; bases unmatched to any gene: 5.

V is TRBV7-2 and J is TRBJ2-5; 9 bases are a match to TRBD2. V dropped 1 base and J dropped 7; count of bases not matched to a gene: 4. Germline V gene lookup returns CDR1 SGHTA and CDR2 FQGNSA. The CDR3 is 14 residues long. The CDR3 nucleotides read TGTGCCAGCAGCTTAGGGCTAGCGGGATTGACCCAGTACTTC. Translated, it gives CASSLGLAGLTQYF.

The chain employs TRBV18 and TRBJ2-1, with 13 bases aligning to TRBD2. J gave up 0 bases and V 3 bases, and 2 bases lay outside the gene matches. Germline-derived CDR1 and CDR2 are KGHSH and LQKENI. CDR3 length: 17 residues. Here the CDR3 reads CASSPRTSGSSYNEQFF. As DNA, the CDR3 is TGTGCCAGCTCACCCAGGACTAGCGGGAGCTCCTACAATGAGCAGTTCTTC.

The sample holds one count of this clone. This chain uses TRBV5-4 with TRBJ2-3; 11 positions match TRBD2. Per germline, CDR1 SGHNT and CDR2 YYREEE (reference sequence). The CDR3 is 16 residues long. V lost 5 bases, J lost 5 bases, and 10 bases stayed unmatched. The CDR3 protein is CASRPYSGRAVDTQYF. CDR3 DNA sequence: TGTGCCAGCAGACCCTATAGCGGGAGGGCCGTAGATACGCAGTATTTT.

The CDR3 nucleotides are TGTGCCAGTAGGGTGATGGGCGAGATCACAGATACGCAGTATTTT. Amino acids: CASRVMGEITDTQYF. The rearrangement joins TRBV19 to TRBJ2-3; D unresolved. Looked up from germline, CDR1 is LNHDA and CDR2 is SQIVND (reference sequence). The CDR3 is 15 residues long. The ends were cut back, 6 bases at V and 2 bases at J, with 15 bases in the middle.

The chain recombines TRBV19 with TRBJ1-1; a possible D gene is TRBD1 (5 bases). This CDR3 is 14 amino acids long. V lost 6 bases to trimming and J lost 0 bases, with 11 bases between them. The germline gives CDR1 LNHDA, CDR2 SQIVND (reference sequence). This chain's CDR3 is CASSPGHLNTEAFF. The DNA of the CDR3 is TGTGCCAGTAGCCCAGGACACCTGAACACTGAAGCTTTCTTT.

The chain is built from TRBV6-6 and TRBJ2-5, with TRBD1 identical over 10 bases. The CDR3 extends over 15 amino acids. The trim removed 8 bases at V and 5 bases at J, leaving 11 bases unmatched. Germline assignment: CDR1 MNHNY and CDR2 SVGAGI (reference sequence). This chain's CDR3 is CASWAGTGVRETQYF. The DNA for the CDR3 is TGTGCCAGCTGGGCCGGGACAGGGGTTCGGGAGACCCAGTACTTC.

V and J are TRBV19 and TRBJ2-5, with 9 bases matching TRBD2. The germline gives CDR1 LNHDA, CDR2 SQIVND (reference sequence). Trimming cost V 11 bases and J 5 bases; bases outside gene matches: 15. The CDR3 runs to 15 residues. The CDR3 here is CACRPSGDLGETQYF. The CDR3, as DNA: TGTGCCTGTCGCCCTAGCGGGGACCTGGGGGAGACCCAGTACTTC. The entire variable domain, with the rest obtained from reference TRBV19 and TRBJ2-5, is as follows: DGGITQSPKYLFRKEGQNVTLSCEQNLNHDAMYWYRQDPGQGLRLIYYSQIVNDFQKGDIAEGYSVSREKKESFPLTVTSAQKNPTAFYLCACRPSGDLGETQYFGPGTRLLVL.

This clone occurred a few times. The chain joins TRBV15 to TRBJ2-6, with TRBD2 identical over 7 bases. The trim removed 0 bases at V and 1 base at J, leaving 6 bases unmatched. CDR3 length equals 18 residues. Germline CDR1 is LNHNV and CDR2 is YYDKDF (reference sequence). This chain's CDR3 is CATSRDLAGASGANVLTF. CDR3 coding DNA: TGTGCCACCAGCAGAGATCTGGCGGGAGCGTCTGGGGCCAACGTCCTGACTTTC.

This chain connects TRBV19 to TRBJ1-4; 7 bases fit TRBD1. CDR1 and CDR2 from the germline V gene are LNHDA and SQIVND (reference sequence). This CDR3 comprises 14 residues. The junction had 9 bases not matched to a gene; V was cut back by 7 bases and J by 7 bases. The CDR3 protein is CASTSTGSSEKLFF. The CDR3 nucleotides are TGTGCCAGTACCTCGACAGGGTCGAGTGAAAAACTGTTTTTT.

The chain recombines TRBV28 with TRBJ1-4, with 9 bases aligning to TRBD1. Germline V CDR1 and CDR2: MDHEN, SYDVKM. J lost 3 bases, V lost 5 bases, and 7 bases had no gene match. The CDR3 contains 16 residues. This CDR3 is CASSQPWTGANEKLFF. The CDR3 nucleotides read TGTGCCAGCAGTCAACCGTGGACAGGGGCTAATGAAAAACTGTTTTTT.

The V call is TRBV28, the J call TRBJ1-2; no clear D gene. The CDR3 runs to 13 residues. V lost 5 bases, J lost 8 bases, and 15 bases lay in between. Germline V gives CDR1 MDHEN, CDR2 SYDVKM. CDR3 bases: TGTGCCAGCAGTCCGACTCCTTTCCTGGGCTACACCTTC. Amino acids: CASSPTPFLGYTF.

The rearrangement joins TRBV2 to TRBJ1-2; 11 bases align to TRBD1. The CDR3 is 14 residues long. Looked up from germline, CDR1 is SNHLY and CDR2 is FYNNEI. After removal of 4 bases from V and 7 bases from J, the junction contained 5 bases not matched to a gene. The CDR3 is CASSGGQGVGGYTF. The CDR3, as DNA: TGTGCCAGCAGTGGGGGACAGGGGGTTGGTGGCTACACCTTC. Together with reference TRBV2 and TRBJ1-2, the CDR3 gives the full variable domain: EPEVTQTPSHQVTQMGQEVILRCVPISNHLYFYWYRQILGQKVEFLVSFYNNEISEKSEIFDDQFSVERPDGSNFTLKIRSTKLEDSAMYFCASSGGQGVGGYTFGSGTRLTVV.

The rearrangement links TRBV9 to TRBJ1-5; D ambiguous. Germline CDR1 reads SGDLS; CDR2 reads YYNGEE. The CDR3 loop spans 15 amino acids. Trimming removed 4 bases from V and 0 bases from J, with 11 bases in between. The CDR3 nucleotides read TGTGCCAGCAGCCCCCGGGATGATAGCAATCAGCCCCAGCATTTT. Protein: CASSPRDDSNQPQHF.

This clone was picked up a small number of times. The chain uses TRBV5-1 and TRBJ1-6, with D unresolved. The CDR3 has 16 amino acids. Trimming took off 0 bases at V and 13 bases at J, with 20 bases between the two ends. The germline V gene has CDR1 SGHRS and CDR2 YFSETQ. CDR3 sequence (DNA): TGCGCCAGCAGCTTGGCCCCAGGTCCTGGCCAGAAGCCCCTCCACTTT. Translated, it gives CASSLAPGPGQKPLHF.

The chain has TRBV28 and TRBJ2-7, with D possibly being TRBD1 (6 bases). Germline CDR1 MDHEN, CDR2 SYDVKM. V was trimmed by 4 bases and J by 2 bases, leaving 12 bases between them. The length of the CDR3 is 14 residues. CDR3 in DNA: TGTGCCAGCAGTTCAGGGGCGGTTACCTACGAGCAGTACTTC. This translates into CASSSGAVTYEQYF.

This clone was detected only a few times. The chain combines TRBV20-1 with TRBJ1-2, with D maybe TRBD1 (6 bases). V was cut by 3 bases and J by 4 bases, with 21 bases left in between. CDR1 DFQATT and CDR2 SNEGSKA come from the germline V gene (reference sequence). The CDR3 is 16 residues long. CDR3 bases: TGCAGTGCTAGTGGGTCGCAGGGGCCCCTTGTCTATGGCTACACCTTC. This gives the protein CSASGSQGPLVYGYTF.

The chain recombines TRBV27 with TRBJ2-1, with 7 bases matching TRBD2. Per the germline V gene, CDR1 is MNHEY and CDR2 is SMNVEV (reference sequence). Trimming cost V 3 bases and J 6 bases; bases outside gene matches: 5. There are 14 residues in the CDR3. The CDR3: CASSFIGTINEQFF. CDR3 in DNA: TGTGCCAGCAGTTTCATCGGGACTATCAATGAGCAGTTCTTC.

The chain carries TRBV5-8 and TRBJ2-7; D not resolved. The CDR3 is 16 amino acids. The germline gives CDR1 SGHTS, CDR2 YDEGEE. Trimming removed 1 base from V and 0 bases from J, with 14 bases in between. The chain's CDR3 is CASSLFLSVSSYEQYF. CDR3 sequence (DNA): TGTGCCAGCAGCTTGTTTTTAAGTGTCAGCTCCTACGAGCAGTACTTC.

The chain is built from TRBV6-5 and TRBJ2-5; TRBD1 is a possible D gene (5 bases). Per the germline V gene, CDR1 is MNHEY and CDR2 is SVGAGI. V was trimmed by 0 bases and J by 5 bases, leaving 13 bases between them. This CDR3 contains 15 residues. The CDR3 here is CASSYSGVLRETQYF. For the CDR3, the DNA is TGTGCCAGCAGTTACTCAGGGGTACTACGGGAGACCCAGTACTTC.

CDR3 DNA sequence: TGTGCCAGCAGTGAACAGGGTTGGTCACCCCTCCACTTT. Residues: CASSEQGWSPLHF. The chain carries TRBV12-3 or TRBV12-4 and TRBJ1-6; D might be TRBD1 (6 bases). Trimming removed 5 bases from V and 10 bases from J, with 12 bases in between. This CDR3 has 13 amino acids.

The chain uses TRBV5-1 and TRBJ2-1; TRBD1 matches 8 bases. The length of the CDR3 is 15 residues. Germline assignment: CDR1 SGHRS and CDR2 YFSETQ. J was trimmed by 8 bases and V by 4 bases; bases with no gene match: 11. The CDR3 spells CASSVQGASADEQFF. CDR3 DNA sequence: TGCGCCAGCAGCGTGCAGGGGGCCTCGGCCGATGAGCAGTTCTTC.